This T cell receptor beta chain is from a study of blood T cell repertoires in COVID-19 (TCRdb year 2020). For context, the study as a whole: Samples from collaborators originated in the United States, Italy and Spain and spanned both the acute and convalescent phases of COVID-19. The material from the prospective study consisted of cDNA or gDNA derived from T cells, B-cell-depleted T cells, or PBMCs. HLA class I and class II types, where available, came from metadata supplied by the sample provider rather than from assay-based typing. Subjects who had been exposed to COVID-19, were actively infected with it, or had recovered from it provided the deeply sampled blood TCRbeta repertoires that made up the dataset. The repertoires were made available in a free public database intended to serve as a resource for research on the immune response to SARS-CoV-2. Samples came from the ongoing ImmuneRACE study (first 160 participants) plus 1,254 subjects from 6 global collaborators. The sample metadata nearly always contained a de-identified subject ID, COVID-19 status, age in years and sex. Points the paper makes about the study in general: The amount of clinical and demographic metadata varied by source and participant and was provided uncurated.

According to the germline V gene, CDR1 reads LGHNT and CDR2 reads FRNRAP. CDR3 length: 19 amino acids, cysteine to phenylalanine. Only CDR3 DNA remains: 57 bases, in frame from the first base. Trimmed from V: 6 bases; trimmed from J: 2 bases; junction bases lacking a gene match: 17. Notes on this clone: Its antigen is unknown. Within one base of it there is no much larger clone, and no base qualities were kept.

The collaborating institutions used their own protocols to collect whole blood in K2EDTA tubes. For TCRbeta analysis, collaborators shipped samples as frozen whole blood, isolated PBMCs, or DNA extracted from either of those sample types. The immunoSEQ Assay, a bias-controlled multiplex PCR, was used to amplify TCRbeta CDR3 regions from genomic DNA. Regarding the original processing steps: Within the assay, amplification of reference gene primers was used to estimate how many nucleated cells each sample contained. To quantify the absolute abundance of each unique TCRbeta CDR3 rearrangement, sequence reads were collapsed and filtered. For each sample, productive Simpson clonality was calculated as the square root of Simpson's diversity index over productive rearrangements. This immuneACCESS table, as held by TCRdb, lists in-frame sequences with V and J called but not all clones. Of the missing ones, under half trace to an unresolved V gene in checked studies; the others have no known cause. V, J and clone size reflect that table, while D and trimming were determined from the DNA. This sample gives about 50,000 clones in total; approximately 88% of them show up just once. The ten largest clones capture around 20% of the sample.

The specimen sequenced was peripheral blood. The receptor chain draws on TRBV12-5 and TRBJ2-3; 10 nucleotides in the junction match TRBD2. The sequence came from a human donor in a cohort sampled during active COVID-19. The CDR3 is CASGPIPSGGPLDTDTQYF. Read as DNA, the sequence is TGTGCTAGTGGCCCGATTCCTAGCGGGGGCCCTCTAGACACAGATACGCAGTATTTT.